Following are 29 T cell receptor beta chains from one sample sequenced in a study of blood T cells in healthy people across ages. Primed by a sample-barcoded 5' primer and a J-beta primer mix, a second PCR proceeded for 7 to 11 cycles. In TCRdb, the 5' RACE reads were re-called with MiXCR into one record per CDR3 protein. The sample gives 1.8 million or so distinct CDR3 sequences, about 39% of which show up once; 20% to 25% is in the top ten. Sequencing used blood. These receptors were taken from a human donor in good health.

The chain carries TRBV29-1 and TRBJ1-1, with TRBD1 identical over 7 bases. This CDR3 has 11 amino acids. With 3 bases clipped from V and 11 bases from J, the junction kept 6 bases outside the gene matches. CDR1 is SQVTM, CDR2 ANQGSEA, per germline. The CDR3 bases are TGCAGCGTTGAGACAGGGTCGGTGGCTTTCTTT. Residues: CSVETGSVAFF. The variable domain in full, completed from reference TRBV29-1 and TRBJ1-1, reads SAVISQKPSRDICQRGTSLTIQCQVDSQVTMMFWYRQQPGQSLTLIATANQGSEATYESGFVIDKFPISRPNLTFSTLTVSNMSPEDSSIYLCSVETGSVAFFGQGTRLTVV.

This sequence joins TRBV7-8 and TRBJ2-6, with 9 bases fitting TRBD1. The CDR3 contains 19 residues. The V gene's germline CDR1 is SGHVS and CDR2 FQNEAQ. The V and J ends lost 5 bases and 0 bases, in that order; junction bases with no gene match: 11. CDR3 sequence reads: CASSQNLDRGNSGANVLTF. Written as DNA, the CDR3 is TGTGCCAGCAGCCAGAACCTGGACAGGGGAAACTCTGGGGCCAACGTCCTGACTTTC.

This clonotype appeared many times. The V call is TRBV29-1, the J call TRBJ2-7, with D tentatively TRBD1 (6 bases). Trimming removed 4 bases at V and 0 bases at J, with 7 bases between. The CDR3 covers 12 residues. Germline V CDR1 and CDR2: SQVTM, ANQGSEA. The CDR3: CSVGDNSYEQYF. DNA of the CDR3: TGCAGCGTTGGGGACAACTCCTACGAGCAGTACTTC.

Only a few counts were recorded for this clonotype. This rearrangement joins TRBV20-1 to TRBJ2-3, with D possibly matching TRBD2 (5 bases). Trimming stripped 0 bases from V and 4 bases from J, with 11 bases between. The CDR3 covers 14 residues. The germline gives CDR1 DFQATT, CDR2 SNEGSKA (reference sequence). The CDR3 loop reads CSAREASGSDTQYF. The CDR3 DNA sequence: TGCAGTGCTAGAGAGGCCAGCGGTTCAGATACGCAGTATTTT.

This clonotype was detected a few times. This chain joins TRBV20-1 and TRBJ1-4; D call uncertain. Trimming cost V 4 bases and J 0 bases, with 9 bases left between them. The CDR3 extends over 14 amino acids. CDR1 is DFQATT and CDR2 is SNEGSKA in the germline V gene (reference sequence). DNA of the CDR3: TGCAGTGCTACGACCGGTGCAACTAATGAAAAACTGTTTTTT. It specifies CSATTGATNEKLFF.

This clonotype showed up just a few times. The CDR3 DNA follows: TGTGCCAGCAGCCTAGGACCGGGACTTGGGGAGACCCAGTACTTC. It codes for CASSLGPGLGETQYF. The chain links TRBV7-8 to TRBJ2-5; perhaps TRBD2 as D (6 bases). The V and J ends lost 5 bases and 5 bases respectively, with 18 bases between them. The CDR3 loop spans 15 amino acids. CDR1 and CDR2 from the germline V gene are SGHVS and FQNEAQ.

V and J are TRBV7-9 and TRBJ1-4, with D perhaps TRBD1 (5 bases). The CDR3 contains 14 residues. CDR1 SEHNR and CDR2 FQNEAQ come from the germline V gene (reference sequence). Trimming stripped 3 bases from V and 8 bases from J, with 13 bases between. The CDR3 DNA reads as TGTGCCAGCAGCTTCGGCAGGCGGGGCGAAAAACTGTTTTTT. It specifies CASSFGRRGEKLFF.

This chain connects TRBV2 to TRBJ1-5; TRBD1 matches at 9 bases. Losses at the gene ends were 7 bases for V and 6 bases for J; bases not matched to a gene: 10. CDR1 and CDR2 from the germline V gene are SNHLY and FYNNEI. This CDR3 comprises 15 residues. The CDR3 reads CASTALDRGSQPQHF. CDR3 sequence (DNA): TGTGCCAGCACCGCACTTGACAGGGGGAGTCAGCCCCAGCATTTT.

The rearrangement joins TRBV20-1 to TRBJ1-5, with a tentative D call TRBD1 (6 bases). Deletions cut 3 bases from V and 5 bases from J, with 14 bases between. Germline CDR1 is DFQATT and CDR2 is SNEGSKA (reference sequence). This CDR3 is 14 amino acids long. This CDR3 is CSASWTVGYQPQHF. In DNA form, the CDR3 reads TGCAGTGCTAGTTGGACAGTGGGGTATCAGCCCCAGCATTTT.

The CDR3 nucleotides are TGTGCCAGCAGCTTACAGGCGGGAAGCTCCTACAATGAGCAGTTCTTC. This gives the protein CASSLQAGSSYNEQFF. The V and J genes are TRBV7-8 and TRBJ2-1, with D possibly being TRBD2 (6 bases). V lost 2 bases, J lost 0 bases, and 11 bases lay in between. The CDR3 has 16 residues. Germline V gene data show CDR1 as SGHVS and CDR2 as FQNEAQ.

The V gene is TRBV12-3 or TRBV12-4, the J gene TRBJ2-4; D ambiguous. Trimming removed 4 bases from V and 0 bases from J, with 10 bases in between. The CDR3 is 15 amino acids. The CDR3 protein is CASSYGSLAKNIQYF. As DNA, the CDR3 is TGTGCCAGCAGTTACGGGTCACTAGCCAAAAACATTCAGTACTTC.

The rearrangement uses TRBV20-1 and TRBJ1-2; unclear D gene. The germline V gene encodes CDR1 DFQATT and CDR2 SNEGSKA (reference sequence). The CDR3 contains 12 residues. The V and J ends lost 6 bases and 3 bases respectively, with 11 bases between them. The CDR3 DNA is TGCAGTGCCTCCTCTAGTGACTATGGCTACACCTTC. It encodes CSASSSDYGYTF.

In this sample, this clonotype turned up many times. This chain uses TRBV5-1 with TRBJ2-1, with 8 bases aligning to TRBD1. The trim removed 4 bases at V and 4 bases at J, leaving 7 bases unmatched. Germline CDR1 and CDR2: SGHRS and YFSETQ. CDR3 size: 15 residues. The CDR3: CASSLMGQEYNEQFF. In DNA, the CDR3 is TGCGCCAGCAGCCTGATGGGACAGGAATACAATGAGCAGTTCTTC. Filled out from reference TRBV5-1 and TRBJ2-1, the complete variable domain reads KAGVTQTPRYLIKTRGQQVTLSCSPISGHRSVSWYQQTPGQGLQFLFEYFSETQRNKGNFPGRFSGRQFSNSRSEMNVSTLELGDSALYLCASSLMGQEYNEQFFGPGTRLTVL.

This clonotype was recorded a few times. The J gene is TRBJ2-7, the V gene TRBV27, with 10 bases matching TRBD1. V lost 5 bases to trimming and J lost 6 bases; unmatched junction nucleotides: 10. The germline V gene has CDR1 MNHEY and CDR2 SMNVEV (reference sequence). The CDR3 loop spans 15 amino acids. The CDR3 sequence: CASSTRGDRGREQYF. DNA for the CDR3: TGTGCCAGCAGTACCCGGGGGGACAGGGGCCGCGAGCAGTACTTC.

This sequence joins TRBV10-3 and TRBJ2-2, with no clear D. The CDR3 contains 12 residues. Germline lookup yields CDR1 ENHRY and CDR2 SYGVKD. Trimming shortened V by 10 bases and J by 6 bases, and 12 bases separated the two germline ends. The CDR3: CATNPSPGELFF. CDR3 in DNA: TGTGCCACCAACCCGTCCCCCGGGGAGCTGTTTTTT.

This clonotype was detected a few times. The chain is built from TRBV7-2 and TRBJ2-1; D is perhaps TRBD1 or TRBD2 (6 bases each). The germline CDR1 and CDR2 sequences are SGHTA and FQGNSA. CDR3 length equals 14 residues. Trimming shortened V by 2 bases and J by 6 bases, and 11 bases separated the two germline ends. The CDR3 sequence is CASSLFWGANEQFF. The DNA for the CDR3 is TGTGCCAGCAGCTTATTCTGGGGGGCCAATGAGCAGTTCTTC.

This clonotype turned up a few times. The chain carries TRBV12-3 or TRBV12-4 and TRBJ2-1, with D tentatively TRBD1 or TRBD2 (5 bases each). V was trimmed by 7 bases and J by 8 bases, leaving 15 bases between them. The CDR3 has 13 amino acids. The CDR3 sequence is CASTIGTPDEQFF. The CDR3 DNA sequence: TGTGCCAGCACCATTGGGACGCCTGATGAGCAGTTCTTC.

The chain couples TRBV6-2 or TRBV6-3 to TRBJ2-3; TRBD1 matches 7 bases. Germline trimming cut 2 bases from V and 2 bases from J; bases unmatched to any gene: 10. The CDR3 spans 17 residues. The germline V gene has CDR1 MNHEY and CDR2 SVGEGT. This CDR3 reads CASSYPSTGLITDTQYF. In DNA form, the CDR3 reads TGTGCCAGCAGTTACCCATCGACAGGGTTGATCACAGATACGCAGTATTTT.

This clonotype was counted only a few times. CDR3 sequence reads: CASSQTGRDNEQFF. Written as DNA, the CDR3 is TGTGCCAGCAGCCAGACAGGGAGGGACAATGAGCAGTTCTTC. The rearrangement uses TRBV11-2 and TRBJ2-1; D tentatively reads TRBD1 or TRBD2 (7 bases each). This CDR3 comprises 14 residues. V was pared by 5 bases and J by 5 bases, with 13 bases between. Germline CDR1 and CDR2: SGHAT and FQNNGV. Together with reference TRBV11-2 and TRBJ2-1, the CDR3 gives the full variable domain: EAGVAQSPRYKIIEKRQSVAFWCNPISGHATLYWYQQILGQGPKLLIQFQNNGVVDDSQLPKDRFSAERLKGVDSTLKIQPAKLEDSAVYLCASSQTGRDNEQFFGPGTRLTVL.

The chain recombines TRBV15 with TRBJ2-2; D remains ambiguous. Trimming stripped 1 base from V and 5 bases from J, with 11 bases between. The CDR3 runs to 15 residues. Germline V gene data show CDR1 as LNHNV and CDR2 as YYDKDF (reference sequence). CDR3 DNA sequence: TGTGCCACCAGCAGAGGAGGTTACCGGACCGGGGAGCTGTTTTTT. Encoded protein: CATSRGGYRTGELFF.

The chain is built from TRBV20-1 and TRBJ1-2; D perhaps matches TRBD1 (6 bases). The CDR3 is 13 residues long. The V gene lost 5 bases and the J gene lost 4 bases, with 14 bases spanning the gap. Germline V CDR1 and CDR2: DFQATT, SNEGSKA (reference sequence). CDR3 amino acids: CSASQGSGYGYTF. DNA for the CDR3: TGCAGTGCTTCACAGGGAAGTGGCTATGGCTACACCTTC.

The chain employs TRBV20-1 and TRBJ2-3; 8 nucleotides match TRBD2. The V gene's germline CDR1 is DFQATT and CDR2 SNEGSKA (reference sequence). This CDR3 region has 14 residues. J lost 2 bases, V lost 6 bases, and 7 bases had no gene match. The CDR3 loop is CSASGGTYTDTQYF. CDR3 DNA sequence: TGCAGTGCCAGCGGGGGTACTTACACAGATACGCAGTATTTT.

This chain connects TRBV5-1 to TRBJ2-7, with 8 bases lining up with TRBD2. The V gene end was trimmed by 0 bases and the J gene end by 7 bases; junction bases not matched to a gene: 3. Looked up from germline, CDR1 is SGHRS and CDR2 is YFSETQ. This CDR3 has 13 residues. The CDR3 spells CASSLGIAGEQYF. CDR3 in DNA: TGCGCCAGCAGCTTGGGAATAGCGGGAGAGCAGTACTTC. The full variable domain, its missing parts supplied by reference TRBV5-1 and TRBJ2-7, is KAGVTQTPRYLIKTRGQQVTLSCSPISGHRSVSWYQQTPGQGLQFLFEYFSETQRNKGNFPGRFSGRQFSNSRSEMNVSTLELGDSALYLCASSLGIAGEQYFGPGTRLTVT.

Comments on this clonotype: One base away lies a much larger clone, so this may be a sequencing read error. The rearrangement joins TRBV11-3 to TRBJ2-4; 7 bases fit TRBD1. The V gene's germline CDR1 is SGHNT and CDR2 YENEEA. J gave up 13 bases and V 5 bases, and 14 bases lay outside the gene matches. The CDR3 length is 14 residues. In DNA, the CDR3 is TGTGCCAGCAGCCTCCGGGACAGAAACTACGTGCAGTACTTC. Translated: CASSLRDRNYVQYF.

This clonotype has more than one count but fewer than ten. This rearrangement joins TRBV7-3 to TRBJ2-2, with TRBD1 matching over 7 bases. The CDR3 is 14 amino acids. Per the germline V gene, CDR1 is SGHTA and CDR2 is FQGTGA. The junction had 3 bases not matched to a gene; V was cut back by 5 bases and J by 3 bases. The CDR3 nucleotides read TGTGCCAGCAGCCGAGACAGGGACACCGGGGAGCTGTTTTTT. It encodes CASSRDRDTGELFF.

The chain employs TRBV7-2 and TRBJ2-5; TRBD1 matches at 7 bases. The J call may be mistaken, given a closer DNA end match to TRBJ2-1. Germline CDR1 is SGHTA and CDR2 is FQGNSA. This CDR3 is 15 amino acids long. CDR3 amino acids: CASSFTRQGTETQFF. DNA of the CDR3: TGTGCCAGCAGCTTCACACGACAGGGAACAGAGACCCAGTTCTTC.

The chain employs TRBV5-6 and TRBJ2-3, with 8 bases identical to TRBD2. This CDR3 is 17 amino acids long. J lost 4 bases, V lost 2 bases, and 12 bases had no gene match. Germline-derived CDR1 and CDR2 are SGHDT and YYEEEE. As DNA, the CDR3 is TGTGCCAGCAGCTTCCGATTGGGTCGGGGGGGGCCAGATACGCAGTATTTT. Translating gives CASSFRLGRGGPDTQYF.

V usage is TRBV20-1 and J usage is TRBJ2-1, with TRBD2 identical over 9 bases. Germline lookup yields CDR1 DFQATT and CDR2 SNEGSKA (reference sequence). Trimming took 3 bases from V and 3 from J; bases not matched to a gene: 3. The CDR3 spans 14 residues. The CDR3 loop reads CSARGLAFYNEQFF. The CDR3 DNA sequence: TGCAGTGCTAGGGGACTAGCCTTCTACAATGAGCAGTTCTTC.

In its sample, this clonotype was seen many times. The chain has TRBV6-5 and TRBJ2-5, with D possibly TRBD2 on 6 matching bases. CDR1 and CDR2 (germline): MNHEY, SVGAGI. V gave up 7 bases and J gave up 2 bases, with 11 bases separating them. This CDR3 is 13 amino acids long. The CDR3 loop is CASIPAGQETQYF. CDR3 sequence (DNA): TGTGCCAGCATTCCCGCGGGGCAAGAGACCCAGTACTTC.